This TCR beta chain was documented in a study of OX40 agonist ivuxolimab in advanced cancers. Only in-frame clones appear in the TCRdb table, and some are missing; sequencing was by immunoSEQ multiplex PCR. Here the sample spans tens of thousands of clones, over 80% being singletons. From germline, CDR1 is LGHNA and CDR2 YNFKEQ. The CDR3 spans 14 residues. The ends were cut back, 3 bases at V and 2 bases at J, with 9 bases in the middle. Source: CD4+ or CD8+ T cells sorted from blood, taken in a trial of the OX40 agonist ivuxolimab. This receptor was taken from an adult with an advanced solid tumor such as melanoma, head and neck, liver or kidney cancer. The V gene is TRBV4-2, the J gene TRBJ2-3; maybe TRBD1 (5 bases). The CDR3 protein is CASSQPGATDTQYF. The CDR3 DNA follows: TGTGCCAGCAGCCAGCCTGGGGCCACAGATACGCAGTATTTT.